The 30 T cell receptor beta chains below all came from one sample that was sequenced in a study of chemoradiotherapy in HPV16-positive cancers. Using immunoSEQ multiplex PCR, the repertoire was profiled, and TCRdb retains in-frame clones only, with some absent. Of several thousand clones in the sample, approximately 86% were seen once. This specimen was tumor tissue, taken from a patient who underwent chemoradiotherapy. The receptor set was obtained from a human donor with HPV-associated anogenital cancer.

This chain connects TRBV7-2 to TRBJ2-2, with 13 bases aligning to TRBD2. The germline CDR1 and CDR2 sequences are SGHTA and FQGNSA. This CDR3 contains 17 residues. V shed 6 bases, J shed 4 bases, and the junction held 8 bases outside the gene matches. CDR3 loop: CASSLTSGGAVTGELFF. For the CDR3, the DNA is TGTGCCAGCAGTCTCACTAGCGGGGGGGCCGTCACCGGGGAGCTGTTTTTT.

J is TRBJ2-3 and V is TRBV27; 12 bases map to TRBD1. Trimming took 7 bases from V and 4 from J; bases not matched to a gene: 15. In germline, CDR1 is MNHEY, CDR2 SMNVEV (reference sequence). CDR3 length: 18 residues. The CDR3 protein is CASNPRGTGGDPPDTQYF. CDR3 DNA sequence: TGTGCCAGCAATCCCAGGGGGACAGGGGGCGACCCTCCAGATACGCAGTATTTT.

In regard to this clone: The germline gene is not matched at one end of the junction; a read error may be the cause. V and J are TRBV7-7 and TRBJ2-2, with TRBD2 matching 10 bases. CDR1 and CDR2 from the germline V gene are SSHAT and FNYEAQ (reference sequence). The CDR3 sequence is 14 residues long. The CDR3 DNA reads TGTGCTAGCAGCGCGACTAGCGGGACCGGGGAGCTGTTTTTT. Protein sequence: CASSATSGTGELFF.

The chain uses TRBV5-4 and TRBJ2-5, with 9 bases fitting TRBD1. Per the germline V gene, CDR1 is SGHNT and CDR2 is YYREEE (reference sequence). The V and J ends lost 2 bases and 9 bases, in that order; junction bases with no gene match: 5. The CDR3 totals 13 residues. The CDR3 DNA reads TGTGCCAGCAGCTTCCGGGACAGGGAGGCCCAGTACTTC. Its protein is CASSFRDREAQYF.

Here the CDR3 reads CSVEGGRVAFF. The CDR3 region has the DNA TGCAGCGTTGAAGGAGGCAGGGTAGCTTTCTTT. The V call is TRBV29-1, the J call TRBJ1-1, with D possibly TRBD1 on 5 matching bases. The CDR3 is made up of 11 amino acids. V dropped 1 base and J dropped 10 bases, with 10 bases sitting between them. The germline CDR1 and CDR2 sequences are SQVTM and ANQGSEA. Combining the CDR3 with reference TRBV29-1 and TRBJ1-1 gives the whole variable domain SAVISQKPSRDICQRGTSLTIQCQVDSQVTMMFWYRQQPGQSLTLIATANQGSEATYESGFVIDKFPISRPNLTFSTLTVSNMSPEDSSIYLCSVEGGRVAFFGQGTRLTVV.

The chain links TRBV19 to TRBJ1-3; D not resolved. The CDR3 covers 17 residues. V was clipped by 3 bases and J by 0 bases, with 15 bases between them. Germline CDR1 LNHDA, CDR2 SQIVND (reference sequence). DNA for the CDR3: TGTGCCAGTAGTATTTTCCTTGGCGGAAGCTCTGGAAACACCATATATTTT. Translating it yields CASSIFLGGSSGNTIYF.

This clone has just a few counts. The rearrangement links TRBV6-1 to TRBJ1-5, with D possibly being TRBD1 (6 bases). The germline V gene has CDR1 MNHNS and CDR2 SASEGT. CDR3 size: 13 residues. The V end lost 10 bases, the J end lost 7 bases, and 17 bases lay between the germline ends. The CDR3, as DNA: TGTGCCACCTCGAGTGGGGGCCGACAGCCCCAGCATTTT. Its protein product is CATSSGGRQPQHF.

This rearrangement joins TRBV5-1 to TRBJ2-5, with 12 bases matching TRBD2. J was trimmed by 4 bases and V by 3 bases; bases with no gene match: 4. There are 15 residues in the CDR3. Germline V gene lookup returns CDR1 SGHRS and CDR2 YFSETQ. The CDR3 bases are TGCGCCAGCAGCTGGTCGGGACTAGCGGGAGAGACCCAGTACTTC. Its translation is CASSWSGLAGETQYF.

This rearrangement joins TRBV19 to TRBJ2-2; D is tentatively TRBD1 or TRBD2 (5 bases each). In germline, CDR1 is LNHDA, CDR2 SQIVND (reference sequence). Trimming left V 7 bases short and J 6 bases short, with 9 bases between. The CDR3 is 12 amino acids. The CDR3 here is CASTPGPGELFF. The DNA for the CDR3 is TGTGCCAGTACCCCGGGGCCCGGGGAGCTGTTTTTT.

The gene calls are TRBV10-3 and TRBJ1-1, with D hard to call. Trimming stripped 6 bases from V and 6 bases from J, with 17 bases between. Per the germline V gene, CDR1 is ENHRY and CDR2 is SYGVKD. CDR3 length: 14 amino acids. The CDR3 spells CAISLGPEGSEAFF. As DNA, the CDR3 is TGTGCCATCAGCCTCGGTCCCGAGGGCTCTGAAGCTTTCTTT.

The chain links TRBV6-6 to TRBJ2-6; the D gene is possibly TRBD1 (6 bases). The CDR3 length is 16 residues. The germline V gene encodes CDR1 MNHNY and CDR2 SVGAGI (reference sequence). With 4 bases removed from V and 0 bases from J, the gap between germline ends came to 10 bases. CDR3 bases: TGTGCCAGCAGTTCGGGACAAAACTCTGGGGCCAACGTCCTGACTTTC. It is translated as CASSSGQNSGANVLTF.

The rearrangement joins TRBV11-1 to TRBJ1-1; no clear D. This CDR3 has 16 amino acids. Germline V gene sequence: CDR1 SGHAT, CDR2 FQDESV (reference sequence). V lost 8 bases to trimming and J lost 0 bases, with 19 bases between them. This CDR3 is CASARADLIMNTEAFF. For the CDR3, the DNA is TGTGCCAGCGCAAGGGCGGACCTAATCATGAACACTGAAGCTTTCTTT.

This chain links TRBV11-3 with TRBJ2-2; weak D call: TRBD1 (5 bases). The V end was cut by 0 bases, the J end by 7 bases, with 6 bases between. The CDR3 extends over 13 amino acids. The germline gives CDR1 SGHNT, CDR2 YENEEA. CDR3: CASSLEGDGELFF. The CDR3 DNA reads as TGTGCCAGCAGCTTAGAAGGGGACGGGGAGCTGTTTTTT.

The chain uses TRBV7-9 and TRBJ2-7; 7 bases map to TRBD1. The CDR3 is 16 amino acids. V was clipped by 5 bases and J by 2 bases; unmatched bases: 12. Looked up from germline, CDR1 is SEHNR and CDR2 is FQNEAQ (reference sequence). CDR3 sequence: CASSQGLPGQTYEQYF. CDR3 DNA sequence: TGTGCCAGCAGCCAAGGCCTTCCGGGACAGACCTACGAGCAGTACTTC.

The chain is built from TRBV5-4 and TRBJ2-3; D is perhaps TRBD2 (6 bases). Germline-derived CDR1 and CDR2 are SGHNT and YYREEE (reference sequence). The CDR3 runs to 15 residues. With 4 bases removed from V and 1 base from J, the gap between germline ends came to 13 bases. Written as DNA, the CDR3 is TGTGCCAGCAGCGGACGGAGGGGAGGCACAGATACGCAGTATTTT. It yields the protein CASSGRRGGTDTQYF.

This CDR3 is CAIREAGDGEQYF. The CDR3 region has the DNA TGTGCCATCAGGGAAGCGGGAGATGGCGAGCAGTACTTC. The gene calls are TRBV10-3 and TRBJ2-7; 8 bases are shared with TRBD2. Per the germline V gene, CDR1 is ENHRY and CDR2 is SYGVKD. The CDR3 runs 13 residues. V trimming: 6 bases; J trimming: 6 bases; junction bases outside the gene matches: 7.

The chain joins TRBV5-1 to TRBJ1-6; maybe TRBD1 (5 bases). V was pared by 0 bases and J by 4 bases, with 8 bases between. The CDR3 is 15 residues long. Germline V gives CDR1 SGHRS, CDR2 YFSETQ. DNA of the CDR3: TGCGCCAGCAGCTTGGGGGGACGGTATAATTCACCCCTCCACTTT. As protein: CASSLGGRYNSPLHF.

V and J are TRBV5-1 and TRBJ1-4; 7 nucleotides match TRBD1. This CDR3 has 17 amino acids. The V and J ends lost 3 bases and 7 bases, in that order; junction bases with no gene match: 15. Germline-derived CDR1 and CDR2 are SGHRS and YFSETQ. Written as DNA, the CDR3 is TGCGCCAGCAGCTGGCGGGGGACAGTAAACGGAGGTGAAAAACTGTTTTTT. Encoded protein: CASSWRGTVNGGEKLFF. The complete variable domain, with remaining parts taken from reference TRBV5-1 and TRBJ1-4, reads KAGVTQTPRYLIKTRGQQVTLSCSPISGHRSVSWYQQTPGQGLQFLFEYFSETQRNKGNFPGRFSGRQFSNSRSEMNVSTLELGDSALYLCASSWRGTVNGGEKLFFGSGTQLSVL.

The chain recombines TRBV7-2 with TRBJ2-7, with 7 positions matching TRBD2. This CDR3 comprises 15 residues. Per the germline V gene, CDR1 is SGHTA and CDR2 is FQGNSA. J lost 4 bases, V lost 0 bases, and 6 bases had no gene match. CDR3 protein: CASSLAPGLQYEQYF. The DNA of the CDR3 is TGTGCCAGCAGCTTAGCTCCGGGACTACAATACGAGCAGTACTTC.

The V gene is TRBV6-5, the J gene TRBJ2-6; D possibly corresponds to TRBD1 (6 bases). Germline values: CDR1 MNHEY, CDR2 SVGAGI. V shed 5 bases and J shed 2 bases, with 10 bases lying between them. This CDR3 has 15 residues. The CDR3 sequence: CASSGTGTGANVLTF. The DNA of the CDR3 is TGTGCCAGCAGTGGCACAGGGACTGGGGCCAACGTCCTGACTTTC.

The rearrangement links TRBV15 to TRBJ1-5; D is undetermined. There are 15 residues in the CDR3. V lost 1 base and J 5 bases, leaving 12 bases between the germline ends. Germline V gene lookup returns CDR1 LNHNV and CDR2 YYDKDF (reference sequence). The CDR3: CATSRGQGHHQPQHF. For the CDR3, the DNA is TGTGCCACCAGCAGAGGACAAGGGCACCATCAGCCCCAGCATTTT.

This chain links TRBV4-3 with TRBJ2-3; 12 nucleotides match TRBD2. J was trimmed by 4 bases and V by 0 bases; bases with no gene match: 2. The CDR3 has 16 residues. Germline values: CDR1 LGHNA, CDR2 YSLEER. The CDR3 nucleotides read TGCGCCAGCAGCCAAGATCTAGCGGGAGGGCCAGATACGCAGTATTTT. It codes for CASSQDLAGGPDTQYF.

The J gene is TRBJ1-1, the V gene TRBV11-2; D uncertain. CDR3 length: 14 residues. Germline lookup yields CDR1 SGHAT and CDR2 FQNNGV. With 0 bases removed from V and 4 bases from J, the gap between germline ends came to 9 bases. The CDR3 region is CASSLDREFTEAFF. The CDR3 region has the DNA TGTGCCAGCAGCTTAGATCGGGAGTTCACTGAAGCTTTCTTT.

The chain recombines TRBV7-2 with TRBJ1-1; D call uncertain. The CDR3 spans 14 residues. CDR1 is SGHTA, CDR2 FQGNSA, per germline. V gave up 5 bases and J gave up 5 bases, with 15 bases separating them. CDR3 sequence: CASSLSLVGTEAFF. CDR3 coding DNA: TGTGCCAGCAGCCTCAGTCTGGTAGGGACTGAAGCTTTCTTT.

The V gene is TRBV28, the J gene TRBJ1-1; D may be TRBD1 (6 bases). Trimming removed 6 bases at V and 1 base at J, with 12 bases between. CDR1 MDHEN and CDR2 SYDVKM come from the germline V gene. This CDR3 has 14 residues. The CDR3 spells CASRPPGQNTEAFF. CDR3 bases: TGTGCCAGCAGACCCCCGGGACAGAACACTGAAGCTTTCTTT.

This chain joins TRBV14 and TRBJ2-7, with a tentative D call TRBD1 (6 bases). From germline, CDR1 is SGHDN and CDR2 FVKESK. The V gene lost 0 bases and the J gene lost 6 bases, with 9 bases spanning the gap. This CDR3 contains 13 residues. The CDR3 spells CASSQEWGREQYF. The CDR3 DNA reads as TGTGCCAGCAGCCAAGAGTGGGGGCGCGAGCAGTACTTC.

The rearrangement uses TRBV23-1 and TRBJ2-7; D unresolved. TRBV23-1 is an ORF for which the function is uncertain. V gave up 0 bases and J gave up 4 bases, with 22 bases separating them. The CDR3 has 18 residues. For the CDR3, the DNA is TGCGCCAGCAGTCAATCTCGGGCAGGAGCAGTGGGTATTTACGAGCAGTACTTC. Translating gives CASSQSRAGAVGIYEQYF.

This clone was observed once. The gene calls are TRBV6-6 and TRBJ2-7, with 11 bases lining up with TRBD2. From germline, CDR1 is MNHNY and CDR2 SVGAGI (reference sequence). This CDR3 is built from 16 residues. Trimming cost V 5 bases and J 2 bases; bases outside gene matches: 8. The CDR3 loop reads CASSPPGTSGTYEQYF. The CDR3 bases are TGTGCCAGCAGTCCCCCCGGGACTAGCGGAACCTACGAGCAGTACTTC.

The rearrangement joins TRBV19 to TRBJ1-1; tentative D call: TRBD1 (6 bases). The germline V gene has CDR1 LNHDA and CDR2 SQIVND (reference sequence). Trimming took 3 bases from V and 0 from J, leaving 8 bases between them. CDR3 length equals 14 residues. Written as DNA, the CDR3 is TGTGCCAGTAGTATTCAGGGGTTGAACACTGAAGCTTTCTTT. It specifies CASSIQGLNTEAFF.

V and J are TRBV30 and TRBJ2-3; a weak D match, TRBD2 (5 bases). V was pared by 0 bases and J by 4 bases, with 8 bases between. Germline assignment: CDR1 GTSNPN and CDR2 SVGIG (reference sequence). This CDR3 has 13 amino acids. The CDR3 is CAWSVRRADTQYF. The DNA of the CDR3 is TGTGCCTGGAGTGTACGGCGGGCAGATACGCAGTATTTT.